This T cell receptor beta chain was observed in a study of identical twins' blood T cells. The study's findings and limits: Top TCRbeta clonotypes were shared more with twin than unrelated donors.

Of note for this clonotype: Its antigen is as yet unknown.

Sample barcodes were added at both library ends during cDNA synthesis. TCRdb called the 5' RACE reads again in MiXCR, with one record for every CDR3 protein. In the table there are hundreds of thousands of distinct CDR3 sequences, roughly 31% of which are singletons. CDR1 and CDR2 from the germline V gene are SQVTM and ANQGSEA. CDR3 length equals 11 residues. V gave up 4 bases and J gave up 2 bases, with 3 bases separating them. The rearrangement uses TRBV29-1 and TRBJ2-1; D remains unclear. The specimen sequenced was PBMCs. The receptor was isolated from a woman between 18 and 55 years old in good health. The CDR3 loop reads CSVVTYNEQFF. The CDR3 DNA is TGCAGCGTTGTAACCTACAATGAGCAGTTCTTC.